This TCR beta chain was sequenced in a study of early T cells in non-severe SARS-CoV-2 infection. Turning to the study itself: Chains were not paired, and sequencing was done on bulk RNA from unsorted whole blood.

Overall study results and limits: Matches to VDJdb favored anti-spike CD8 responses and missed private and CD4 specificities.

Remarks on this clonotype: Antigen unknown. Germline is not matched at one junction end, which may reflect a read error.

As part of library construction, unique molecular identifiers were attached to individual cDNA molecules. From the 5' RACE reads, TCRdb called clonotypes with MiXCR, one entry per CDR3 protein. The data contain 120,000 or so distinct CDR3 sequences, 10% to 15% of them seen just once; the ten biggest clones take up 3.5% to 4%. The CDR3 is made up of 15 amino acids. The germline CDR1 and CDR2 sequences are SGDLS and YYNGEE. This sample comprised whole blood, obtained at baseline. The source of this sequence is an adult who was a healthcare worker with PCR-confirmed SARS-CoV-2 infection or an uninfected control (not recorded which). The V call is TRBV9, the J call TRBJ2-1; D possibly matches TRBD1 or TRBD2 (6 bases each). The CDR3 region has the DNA TGTGCCAGCAGCGTAGTGGGGGGCTCCTGCAATGAGCAGTTCTTC. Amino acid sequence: CASSVVGGSCNEQFF.